A selection of T cell receptor beta chains follows, all from one sample in a study of shared clonotypes between healthy human individuals. Libraries were prepared by immunoSEQ multiplex PCR; TCRdb keeps only in-frame clonotypes and omits some of them. The sample yields about 2.4 million clones, 90% to 95% seen once. What was sequenced was naive CD4+ T cells from PBMCs. The origin of the receptors is a man younger than 35 in good health. Some clones in this sample may be carry-over from other donors' samples. Both conserved end residues are part of each CDR3. D genes are given only for firm matches. Size values are once, few and many counts, or a class for expanded clones, and some rows have none.

abundance	j_gene	d_gene	v_gene	len	CDR3aa	CDR3nt
-	TRBJ1-6	TRBD1	TRBV7-8	15	CASTPRTGWSSPLHF	TGTGCCAGCACCCCCAGGACAGGGTGGTCTTCACCCCTCCACTTT
-	TRBJ1-1	TRBD1	TRBV6-6	15	CASSGHRGGVAEAFF	TGTGCCAGCAGTGGACACAGGGGAGGGGTCGCTGAAGCTTTCTTT
-	TRBJ2-1	-	TRBV27	12	CASSLSASRQFF	TGTGCCAGCAGTTTATCGGCTAGTAGGCAGTTCTTC
-	TRBJ2-1	-	TRBV7-2	16	CASSLFHTTGNNEQFF	TGTGCCAGCAGCCTATTTCATACCACAGGGAACAATGAGCAGTTCTTC
-	TRBJ2-2	TRBD2	TRBV11-3	15	CASSLGLGGTGELFF	TGTGCCAGCAGCCTGGGACTAGGGGGGACCGGGGAGCTGTTTTTT
-	TRBJ2-7	-	TRBV7-2	16	CASSLWGVKSSYEQYF	TGTGCCAGCAGCTTATGGGGGGTGAAAAGCTCCTACGAGCAGTACTTC
-	TRBJ2-7	-	TRBV2	14	CASSETPQAWEQYF	TGTGCCAGCAGTGAAACCCCACAGGCTTGGGAGCAGTACTTC
-	TRBJ2-7	TRBD1	TRBV11-2	14	CASSPPTGVSEQYF	TGTGCCAGCAGCCCACCCACAGGGGTGAGCGAGCAGTACTTC
-	TRBJ2-5	-	TRBV7-2	14	CASSQTQYQETQYF	TGTGCCAGCAGCCAAACGCAGTACCAAGAGACCCAGTACTTC
-	TRBJ2-1	-	TRBV7-2	14	CASSLEGRQNIQFF	TGTGCCAGCAGCTTAGAGGGACGGCAAAACATACAGTTCTTC
-	TRBJ2-2	TRBD1	TRBV6-6	14	CASSVLQGTGELFF	TGTGCCAGCAGCGTCCTACAGGGGACCGGGGAGCTGTTTTTT
-	TRBJ2-3	-	TRBV9	15	CASSALQTSTDTQYF	TGTGCCAGCAGCGCATTGCAAACTAGCACAGATACGCAGTATTTT
once	TRBJ2-5	-	TRBV10-1	15	CASSAGAGRQETQYF	TGCGCCAGCAGTGCCGGGGCAGGGCGTCAAGAGACCCAGTACTTC
-	TRBJ2-3	TRBD2	TRBV7-2	12	CALGTSGSGQYF	TGTGCCCTCGGGACTAGCGGGAGTGGGCAGTATTTT
-	TRBJ2-7	TRBD1	TRBV5-1	15	CASSQTGTGKHEQYF	TGCGCCAGCAGCCAAACCGGGACAGGGAAGCACGAGCAGTACTTC
-	TRBJ2-2	TRBD1	TRBV5-1	19	CASSLAGTGEARNTGELVF	TGCGCCAGCAGCCTGGCCGGGACAGGTGAAGCCCGGAACACCGGGGAGCTGGTTTTT
few	TRBJ1-5	-	TRBV6-1	14	CASSEKAGGQPQHF	TGTGCCAGCAGTGAAAAGGCAGGAGGTCAGCCCCAGCATTTT
-	TRBJ2-5	TRBD2	TRBV7-9	16	CASSWPTSGRTETQYF	TGTGCCAGCAGCTGGCCGACTAGCGGGAGAACCGAGACCCAGTACTTC
-	TRBJ2-2	-	TRBV30	14	CAWSRLATTGELFF	TGTGCCTGGAGTCGGTTAGCGACCACCGGGGAGCTGTTTTTT
-	TRBJ1-1	-	TRBV4-3	16	CASSRGGRRLDTEAFF	TGCGCCAGCAGCCGGGGAGGGAGGAGGCTGGACACTGAAGCTTTCTTT